This record looks at one T cell receptor (beta chain) sequence and its context. Its antigen is not known. With 60 Vbeta and 13 Jbeta primers, the PCR was carried out. Here immunoSEQ multiplex PCR was the method, and the copy in TCRdb shows in-frame clones only, minus some. Of 160,000 or so clones in the sample, approximately 88% were seen once. The data originate from a study of cytomegalovirus exposure and HLA in healthy donors. The study, taken as a whole, reports: Cytomegalovirus association was listed for 164 TCR beta chains.

Germline CDR1 and CDR2: SGDLS and YYNGEE. V lost 0 bases, J lost 9 bases, and 12 bases lay in between. The CDR3 runs to 13 residues. Sequencing was carried out using PBMCs. This TCR came from a woman in her late teens or twenties in good health and CMV-seronegative. V gene TRBV9 combines with J gene TRBJ1-1; a possible D gene is TRBD1 (6 bases). The CDR3 loop reads CASSVVAGQKAFF. The CDR3 DNA reads TGTGCCAGCAGCGTAGTGGCCGGACAGAAAGCTTTCTTT.